The present T cell receptor beta chain was sequenced within a study of memory CD4+ T cells and cytomegalovirus serostatus. The sort gate was single viable CD3+CD4+CD8-CD45RO+ cells for memory CD4+ T cells. The repertoire was sequenced with immunoSEQ multiplex PCR; TCRdb's copy has only in-frame clones and lacks some. Among over 50,000 clones listed, roughly four fifths were seen once. Germline V gives CDR1 MGHRA, CDR2 YSYEKL. The V and J ends lost 4 bases and 1 base respectively, with 16 bases between them. This CDR3 comprises 16 residues. The chain couples TRBV4-1 to TRBJ1-2; D not resolved. Material for sequencing was memory CD4+ T cells from blood. The clonotype was recovered from an adult in good health and CMV-seronegative. The CDR3 bases are TGCGCCAGCAGCCGCCTGAGGAAAGGCTTTAACTATGGCTACACCTTC. It translates to CASSRLRKGFNYGYTF.